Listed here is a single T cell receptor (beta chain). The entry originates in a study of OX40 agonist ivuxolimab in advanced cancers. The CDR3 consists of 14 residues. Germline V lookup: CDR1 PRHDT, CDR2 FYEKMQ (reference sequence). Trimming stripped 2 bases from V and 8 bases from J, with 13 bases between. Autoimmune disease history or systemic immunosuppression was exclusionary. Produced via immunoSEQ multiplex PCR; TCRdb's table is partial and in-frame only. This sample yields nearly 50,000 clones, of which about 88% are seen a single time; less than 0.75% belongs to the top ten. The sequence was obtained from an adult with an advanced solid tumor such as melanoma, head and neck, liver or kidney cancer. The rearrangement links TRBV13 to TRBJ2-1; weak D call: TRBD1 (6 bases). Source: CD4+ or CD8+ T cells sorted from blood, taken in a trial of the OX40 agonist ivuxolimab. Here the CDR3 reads CASSLSSGADEQFF. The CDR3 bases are TGTGCCAGCAGCTTATCATCAGGGGCCGATGAGCAGTTCTTC.